This paragraph covers one TCR beta chain sequence. The assay was immunoSEQ multiplex PCR, and TCRdb's table has in-frame clones only and misses some. The table has about 330,000 clones, about 90% seen once. The data belong to a study of cytomegalovirus exposure and HLA in healthy donors. This CDR3 is 13 amino acids long. Trimming cost V 3 bases and J 5 bases, with 13 bases left between them. Looked up from germline, CDR1 is SQVTM and CDR2 is ANQGSEA. The source is a woman aged 25 to 39 in good health and CMV-seropositive. The specimen sequenced was PBMCs. This chain links TRBV29-1 with TRBJ1-1; a possible D gene is TRBD1 (6 bases). CDR3 sequence: CSVDRGAQTEAFF. The CDR3 nucleotides are TGCAGCGTTGACCGGGGGGCGCAGACTGAAGCTTTCTTT.